This record concerns one T cell receptor (beta chain) sequence. Antigen specificity is unknown. Read coverage stops 3 residues before the CDR3 terminus; the germline J gene supplies the remainder. Trimming removed 0 bases from V and 2 bases from J; junction bases left unmatched: 10. The CDR3 has 18 residues. Germline assignment: CDR1 GTSNPN and CDR2 SVGIG (reference sequence). Control and CVID samples contributed equal amounts of genomic DNA. The assay was immunoSEQ multiplex PCR, and TCRdb's table has in-frame clones only and misses some. The sample holds about 21,000 clones, and no clone turns up only once. This entry belongs to a study of T cell clonality in common variable immunodeficiency. Study-wide results and limits: In common variable immunodeficiency, TCR beta chains reportedly carried fewer deletions and N-nucleotide insertions. CVID subjects shared fewer TCRbeta clones than healthy controls did. CVID subjects had higher TCRbeta clonality than healthy controls, most marked in about a third.

The sample was peripheral blood mononuclear cells. J is TRBJ2-5 and V is TRBV30; TRBD2 matches at 12 bases. The receptor comes from a human donor with common variable immunodeficiency. CDR3 protein: CAWSVRTSGIRGQETQYF. Partial CDR3 DNA: TGTGCCTGGAGTGTACGGACTAGCGGGATTCGCGGGCAAGAGACC. Full variable domain (remainder filled in from reference TRBV30 and TRBJ2-5): SQTIHQWPATLVQPVGSPLSLECTVEGTSNPNLYWYRQAAGRGLQLLFYSVGIGQISSEVPQNLSASRPQDRQFILSSKKLLLSDSGFYLCAWSVRTSGIRGQETQYFGPGTRLLVL.